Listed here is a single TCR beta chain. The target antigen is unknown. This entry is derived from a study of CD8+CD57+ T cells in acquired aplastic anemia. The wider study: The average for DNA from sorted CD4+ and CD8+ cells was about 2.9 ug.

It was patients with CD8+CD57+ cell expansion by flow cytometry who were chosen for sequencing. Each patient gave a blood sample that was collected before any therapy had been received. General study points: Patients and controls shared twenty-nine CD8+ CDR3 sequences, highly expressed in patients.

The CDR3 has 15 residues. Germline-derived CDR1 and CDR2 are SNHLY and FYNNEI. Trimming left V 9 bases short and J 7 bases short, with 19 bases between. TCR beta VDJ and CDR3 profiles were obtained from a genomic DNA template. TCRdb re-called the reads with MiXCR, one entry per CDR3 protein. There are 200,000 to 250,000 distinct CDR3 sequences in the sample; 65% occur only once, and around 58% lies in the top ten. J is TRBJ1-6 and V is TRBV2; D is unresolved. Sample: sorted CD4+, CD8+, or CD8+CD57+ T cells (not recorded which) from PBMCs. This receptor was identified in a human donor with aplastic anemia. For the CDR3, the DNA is TGTGCCAGTAGTATGATGTCCGGGGAAAATTCACCCCTCCACTTT. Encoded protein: CASSMMSGENSPLHF.